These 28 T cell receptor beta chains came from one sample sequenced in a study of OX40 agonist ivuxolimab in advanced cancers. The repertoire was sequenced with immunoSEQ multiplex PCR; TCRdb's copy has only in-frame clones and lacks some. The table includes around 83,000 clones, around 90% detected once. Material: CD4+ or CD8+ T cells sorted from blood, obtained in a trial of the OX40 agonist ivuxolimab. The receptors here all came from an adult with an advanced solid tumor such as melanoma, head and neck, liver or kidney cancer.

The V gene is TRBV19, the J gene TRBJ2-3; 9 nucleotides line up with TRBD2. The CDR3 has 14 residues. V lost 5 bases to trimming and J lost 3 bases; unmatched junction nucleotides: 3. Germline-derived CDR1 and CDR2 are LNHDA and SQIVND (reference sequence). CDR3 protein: CASSDTSGTDTQYF. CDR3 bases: TGTGCCAGTAGTGACACTAGCGGGACAGATACGCAGTATTTT. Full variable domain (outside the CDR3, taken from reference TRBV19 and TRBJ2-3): DGGITQSPKYLFRKEGQNVTLSCEQNLNHDAMYWYRQDPGQGLRLIYYSQIVNDFQKGDIAEGYSVSREKKESFPLTVTSAQKNPTAFYLCASSDTSGTDTQYFGPGTRLTVL.

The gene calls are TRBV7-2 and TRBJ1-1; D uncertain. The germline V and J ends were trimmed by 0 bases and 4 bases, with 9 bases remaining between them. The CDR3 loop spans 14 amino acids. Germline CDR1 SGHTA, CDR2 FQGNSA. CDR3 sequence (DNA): TGTGCCAGCAGCTTAGCGACGCAGGTCACTGAAGCTTTCTTT. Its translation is CASSLATQVTEAFF. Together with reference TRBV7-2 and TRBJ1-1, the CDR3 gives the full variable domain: GAGVSQSPSNKVTEKGKDVELRCDPISGHTALYWYRQSLGQGLEFLIYFQGNSAPDKSGLPSDRFSAERTGGSVSTLTIQRTQQEDSAVYLCASSLATQVTEAFFGQGTRLTVV.

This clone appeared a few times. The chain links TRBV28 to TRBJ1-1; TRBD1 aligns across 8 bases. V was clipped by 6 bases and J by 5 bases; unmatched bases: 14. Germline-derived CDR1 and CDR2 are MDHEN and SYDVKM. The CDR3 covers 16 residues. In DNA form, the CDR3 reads TGTGCCAGCAGCTCTATTCTGGACAGGGTCAAGACTGAAGCTTTCTTT. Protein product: CASSSILDRVKTEAFF.

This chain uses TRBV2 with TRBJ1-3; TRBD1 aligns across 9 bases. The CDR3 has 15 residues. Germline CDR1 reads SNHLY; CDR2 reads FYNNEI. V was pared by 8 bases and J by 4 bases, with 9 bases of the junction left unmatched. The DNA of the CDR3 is TGTGCCAGCGACCCGGGACAGGGTGCGGGAAACACCATATATTTT. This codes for CASDPGQGAGNTIYF.

CDR3 DNA: TGTGCCAGCAGCCGTTACCCCCACTCCTACGAGCAGTACTTC. It encodes CASSRYPHSYEQYF. The chain carries TRBV27 and TRBJ2-7; D not resolved. Trimming left V 6 bases short and J 0 bases short, with 12 bases between. The CDR3 consists of 14 residues. CDR1 MNHEY and CDR2 SMNVEV come from the germline V gene (reference sequence).

The CDR3 region has the DNA TGTGCCAGCCGGACAGAAAACACAGATACGCAGTATTTT. Protein product: CASRTENTDTQYF. The chain employs TRBV7-9 and TRBJ2-3, with D possibly matching TRBD1 (6 bases). The V gene's germline CDR1 is SEHNR and CDR2 FQNEAQ (reference sequence). The CDR3 length is 13 residues. With 8 bases removed from V and 2 bases from J, the gap between germline ends came to 11 bases.

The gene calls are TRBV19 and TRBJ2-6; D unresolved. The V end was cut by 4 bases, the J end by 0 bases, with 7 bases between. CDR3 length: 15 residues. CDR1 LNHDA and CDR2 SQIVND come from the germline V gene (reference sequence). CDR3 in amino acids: CASSSTNSGANVLTF. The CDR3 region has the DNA TGTGCCAGTAGTAGCACTAACTCTGGGGCCAACGTCCTGACTTTC.

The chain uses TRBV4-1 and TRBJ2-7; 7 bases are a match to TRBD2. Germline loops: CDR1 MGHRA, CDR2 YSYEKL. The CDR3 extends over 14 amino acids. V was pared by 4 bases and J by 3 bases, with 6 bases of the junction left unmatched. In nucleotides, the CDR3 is TGCGCCAGCAGCCCAGGCTCTAGCGGCTACGAGCAGTACTTC. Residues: CASSPGSSGYEQYF.

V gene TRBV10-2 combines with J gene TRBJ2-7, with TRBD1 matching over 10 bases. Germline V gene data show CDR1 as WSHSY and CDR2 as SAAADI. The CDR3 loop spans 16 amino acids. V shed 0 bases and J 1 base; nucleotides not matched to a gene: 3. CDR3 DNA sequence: TGCGCCAGCAGTGAGTCCGGACAGGGGGGTTCCTACGAGCAGTACTTC. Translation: CASSESGQGGSYEQYF.

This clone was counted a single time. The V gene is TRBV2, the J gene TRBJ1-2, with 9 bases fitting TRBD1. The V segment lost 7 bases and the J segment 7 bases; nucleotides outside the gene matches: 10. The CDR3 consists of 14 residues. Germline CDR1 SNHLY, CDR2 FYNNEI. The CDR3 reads CASKTGGLAGGYTF. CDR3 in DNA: TGTGCCAGCAAGACAGGGGGTTTAGCGGGTGGCTACACCTTC. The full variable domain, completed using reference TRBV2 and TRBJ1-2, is EPEVTQTPSHQVTQMGQEVILRCVPISNHLYFYWYRQILGQKVEFLVSFYNNEISEKSEIFDDQFSVERPDGSNFTLKIRSTKLEDSAMYFCASKTGGLAGGYTFGSGTRLTVV.

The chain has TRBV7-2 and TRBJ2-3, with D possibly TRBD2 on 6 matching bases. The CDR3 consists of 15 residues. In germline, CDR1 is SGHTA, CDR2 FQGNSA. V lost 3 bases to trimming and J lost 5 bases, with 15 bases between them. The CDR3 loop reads CASSFVGGVGDTQYF. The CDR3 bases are TGTGCCAGCAGCTTTGTGGGGGGAGTCGGAGATACGCAGTATTTT. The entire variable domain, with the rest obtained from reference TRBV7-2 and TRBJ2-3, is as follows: GAGVSQSPSNKVTEKGKDVELRCDPISGHTALYWYRQSLGQGLEFLIYFQGNSAPDKSGLPSDRFSAERTGGSVSTLTIQRTQQEDSAVYLCASSFVGGVGDTQYFGPGTRLTVL.

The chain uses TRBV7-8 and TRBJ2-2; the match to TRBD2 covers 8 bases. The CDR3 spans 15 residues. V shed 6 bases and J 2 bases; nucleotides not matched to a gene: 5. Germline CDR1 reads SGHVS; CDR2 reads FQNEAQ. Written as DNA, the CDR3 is TGTGCCAGCAGAATACTAGCGGCAAACACCGGGGAGCTGTTTTTT. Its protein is CASRILAANTGELFF.

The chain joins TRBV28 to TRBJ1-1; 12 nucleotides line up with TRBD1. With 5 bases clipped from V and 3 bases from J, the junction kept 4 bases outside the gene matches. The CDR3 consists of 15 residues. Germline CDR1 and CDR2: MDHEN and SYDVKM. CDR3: CASSLGTGGHTEAFF. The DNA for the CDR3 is TGTGCCAGCAGTCTTGGGACAGGGGGCCACACTGAAGCTTTCTTT.

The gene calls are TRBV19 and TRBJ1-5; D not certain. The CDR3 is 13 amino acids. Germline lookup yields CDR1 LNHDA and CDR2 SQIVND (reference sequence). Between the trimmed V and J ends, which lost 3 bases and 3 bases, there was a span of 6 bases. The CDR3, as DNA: TGTGCCAGTAGTATTTCGGACAATCAGCCCCAGCATTTT. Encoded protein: CASSISDNQPQHF.

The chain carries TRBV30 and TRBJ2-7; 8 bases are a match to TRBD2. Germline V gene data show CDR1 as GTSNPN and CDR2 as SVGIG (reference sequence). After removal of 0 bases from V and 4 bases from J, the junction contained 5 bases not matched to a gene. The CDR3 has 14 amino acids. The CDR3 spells CAWSVGGGSYEQYF. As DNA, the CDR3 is TGTGCCTGGAGTGTCGGGGGGGGCTCTTACGAGCAGTACTTC.

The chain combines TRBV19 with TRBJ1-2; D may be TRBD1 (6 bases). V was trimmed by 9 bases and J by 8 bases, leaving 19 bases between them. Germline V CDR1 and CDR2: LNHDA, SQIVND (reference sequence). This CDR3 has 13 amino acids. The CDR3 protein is CASGAGGGTGYTF. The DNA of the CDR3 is TGTGCCAGCGGAGCGGGAGGGGGAACCGGCTACACCTTC.

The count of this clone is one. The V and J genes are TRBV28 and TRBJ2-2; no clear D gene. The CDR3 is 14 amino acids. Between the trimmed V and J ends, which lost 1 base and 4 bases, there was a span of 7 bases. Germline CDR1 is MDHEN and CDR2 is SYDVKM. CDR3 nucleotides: TGTGCCAGCAGTTTATCGCAGGTCACCGGGGAGCTGTTTTTT. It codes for CASSLSQVTGELFF.

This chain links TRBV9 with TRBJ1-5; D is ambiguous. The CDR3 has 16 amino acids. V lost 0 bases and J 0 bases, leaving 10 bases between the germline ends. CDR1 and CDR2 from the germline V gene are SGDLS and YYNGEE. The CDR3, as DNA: TGTGCCAGCAGCGTAGTAACGAAGTATAGCAATCAGCCCCAGCATTTT. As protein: CASSVVTKYSNQPQHF.

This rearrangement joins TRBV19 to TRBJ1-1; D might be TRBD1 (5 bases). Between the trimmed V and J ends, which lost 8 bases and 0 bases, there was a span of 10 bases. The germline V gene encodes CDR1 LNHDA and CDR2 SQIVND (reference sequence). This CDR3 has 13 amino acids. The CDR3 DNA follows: TGTGCCAGTTCCGGGACGGTGAACACTGAAGCTTTCTTT. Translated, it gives CASSGTVNTEAFF.

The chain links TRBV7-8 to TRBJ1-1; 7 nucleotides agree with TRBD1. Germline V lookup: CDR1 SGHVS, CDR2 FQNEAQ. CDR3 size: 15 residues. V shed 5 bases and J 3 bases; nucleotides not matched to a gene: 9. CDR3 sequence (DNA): TGTGCCAGCAGCCCGATCGGGACAGCCCACACTGAAGCTTTCTTT. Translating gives CASSPIGTAHTEAFF.

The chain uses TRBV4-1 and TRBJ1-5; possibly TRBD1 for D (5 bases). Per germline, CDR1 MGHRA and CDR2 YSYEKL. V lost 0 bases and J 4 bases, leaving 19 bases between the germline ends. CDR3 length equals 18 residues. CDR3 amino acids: CASSQEAAGRAGNQPQHF. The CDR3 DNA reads TGCGCCAGCAGCCAAGAAGCCGCCGGCAGGGCTGGGAATCAGCCCCAGCATTTT.

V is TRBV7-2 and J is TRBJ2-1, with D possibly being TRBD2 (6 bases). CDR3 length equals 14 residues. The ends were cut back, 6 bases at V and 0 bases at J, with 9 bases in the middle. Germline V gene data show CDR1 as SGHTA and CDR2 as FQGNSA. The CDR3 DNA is TGTGCCAGCAGGGAGCGGGTCTCCTACAATGAGCAGTTCTTC. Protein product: CASRERVSYNEQFF.

CDR3 sequence (DNA): TGTGCCAGCAGAAAAGGACCGCTCTACGAGCAGTACTTC. Translating it yields CASRKGPLYEQYF. The V gene is TRBV6-5, the J gene TRBJ2-7, with D unclear. V was trimmed by 6 bases and J by 3 bases, leaving 12 bases between them. The V gene's germline CDR1 is MNHEY and CDR2 SVGAGI. The CDR3 sequence is 13 residues long.

CDR3 sequence: CAIKMTGANEQYF. CDR3 nucleotide sequence: TGTGCCATCAAGATGACAGGGGCGAACGAGCAGTACTTC. The V and J genes are TRBV10-3 and TRBJ2-7; TRBD1 agrees at 8 bases. CDR1 is ENHRY, CDR2 SYGVKD, per germline. J lost 5 bases, V lost 7 bases, and 7 bases had no gene match. The CDR3 length is 13 residues.

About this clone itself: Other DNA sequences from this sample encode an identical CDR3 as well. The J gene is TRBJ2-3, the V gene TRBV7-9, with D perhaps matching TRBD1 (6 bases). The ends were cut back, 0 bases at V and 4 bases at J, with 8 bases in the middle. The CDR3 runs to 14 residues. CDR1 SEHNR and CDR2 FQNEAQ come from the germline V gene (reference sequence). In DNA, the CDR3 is TGTGCCAGCAGCTTAGCAGGGGGAGCAGATACGCAGTATTTT. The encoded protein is CASSLAGGADTQYF.

The CDR3 spells CASSPAPGSGYQETQYF. DNA of the CDR3: TGTGCCAGCAGTCCTGCCCCGGGATCCGGGTACCAAGAGACCCAGTACTTC. The gene calls are TRBV28 and TRBJ2-5; possible D gene TRBD2, 5 bases. Per the germline V gene, CDR1 is MDHEN and CDR2 is SYDVKM. This CDR3 comprises 17 residues. V was pared by 5 bases and J by 0 bases, with 19 bases between.

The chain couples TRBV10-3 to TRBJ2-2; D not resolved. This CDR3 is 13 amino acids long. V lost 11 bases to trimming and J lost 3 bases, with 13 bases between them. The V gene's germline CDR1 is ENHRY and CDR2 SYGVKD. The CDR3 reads CAVSKPDTGELFF. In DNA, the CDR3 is TGTGCCGTCTCTAAGCCGGACACCGGGGAGCTGTTTTTT.

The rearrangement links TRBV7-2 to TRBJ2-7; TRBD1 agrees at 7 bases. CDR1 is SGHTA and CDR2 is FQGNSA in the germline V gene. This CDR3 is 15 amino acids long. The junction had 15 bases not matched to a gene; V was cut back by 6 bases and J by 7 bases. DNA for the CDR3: TGTGCCAGCAGTTCTAGGACGGGACAGATGGGGGAGCAGTACTTC. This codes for CASSSRTGQMGEQYF.